The 27 T cell receptor beta chains below all came from one sample that was sequenced in a study of T cell repertoires in cytomegalovirus infection. These receptors have no identified antigens. TCRdb re-analysed the reads in MiXCR, keeping a single row per CDR3 protein. The table shows 150,000 or so distinct CDR3 sequences, with less than 25% occurring only once. The sample in question was CD8+ T cells from cultured PBMCs, obtained from culture after CMV antigen stimulation. Receptor source: a human donor in good health (CMV status not recorded). Some clones in this sample may be carry-over from other donors' samples.

This clonotype was detected a few times. V usage is TRBV7-9 and J usage is TRBJ1-6, with no clear D. This CDR3 region has 15 residues. The V and J ends lost 5 bases and 13 bases respectively, with 21 bases between them. Germline lookup yields CDR1 SEHNR and CDR2 FQNEAQ (reference sequence). Here the CDR3 reads CASSPLDRLPAPLHF. The CDR3 DNA is TGTGCCAGCAGCCCCTTGGACCGCTTGCCCGCGCCCCTCCACTTT.

The rearrangement joins TRBV9 to TRBJ2-7; TRBD2 might be the D (7 bases). In germline, CDR1 is SGDLS, CDR2 YYNGEE. V was trimmed by 3 bases and J by 9 bases, leaving 13 bases between them. The CDR3 has 12 amino acids. The CDR3 reads CASSDGGPRQYF. Written as DNA, the CDR3 is TGTGCCAGCAGCGACGGGGGGCCTAGGCAGTACTTC. The whole variable domain, remainder taken from reference TRBV9 and TRBJ2-7, is DSGVTQTPKHLITATGQRVTLRCSPRSGDLSVYWYQQSLDQGLQFLIQYYNGEERAKGNILERFSAQQFPDLHSELNLSSLELGDSALYFCASSDGGPRQYFGPGTRLTVT.

In its sample, this clonotype was seen a few times. The J gene is TRBJ1-1, the V gene TRBV12-3 or TRBV12-4; D gene unclear. The ends were cut back, 1 base at V and 10 bases at J, with 10 bases in the middle. CDR3 length: 12 residues. DNA of the CDR3: TGTGCCAGCAGTTTAGAAGGCTGGAGAGCTTTCTTT. Its translation is CASSLEGWRAFF.

The chain recombines TRBV6-1 with TRBJ2-6; TRBD2 agrees at 7 bases. J was trimmed by 1 base and V by 10 bases; bases with no gene match: 1. The germline gives CDR1 MNHNS, CDR2 SASEGT. The CDR3 has 13 amino acids. The CDR3 spells CAIGGSGANVLTF. CDR3 nucleotides: TGTGCCATCGGGGGGTCTGGGGCCAACGTCCTGACTTTC.

The V call is TRBV12-3 or TRBV12-4, the J call TRBJ2-2; 7 bases are shared with TRBD2. This CDR3 contains 14 residues. Trimming took 6 bases from V and 5 from J; bases not matched to a gene: 6. The CDR3 DNA reads TGTGCCAGCAGACCTAAGCGGGGAACCGGGGAGCTGTTTTTT. Translated: CASRPKRGTGELFF.

The V and J genes are TRBV7-2 and TRBJ1-2; 9 bases line up with TRBD1. The CDR3 has 13 amino acids. The germline V gene has CDR1 SGHTA and CDR2 FQGNSA. V shed 5 bases and J 11 bases; nucleotides not matched to a gene: 9. The CDR3 is CASSQRGQGMYTF. CDR3 DNA: TGTGCCAGCAGCCAACGGGGACAGGGAATGTACACCTTC.

This clonotype was picked up a small number of times. This rearrangement joins TRBV12-3 or TRBV12-4 to TRBJ2-1; D remains ambiguous. This CDR3 region has 13 residues. Trimming removed 3 bases from V and 9 bases from J, with 12 bases in between. CDR3 loop: CASSLDPASEQFF. CDR3 coding DNA: TGTGCCAGCAGTTTGGATCCGGCGAGTGAGCAGTTCTTC.

This clonotype was detected only a few times. The gene calls are TRBV20-1 and TRBJ2-7, with TRBD1 matching 8 bases. CDR1 is DFQATT, CDR2 SNEGSKA, per germline (reference sequence). The CDR3 runs to 15 residues. The junction had 11 bases not matched to a gene; V was cut back by 6 bases and J by 1 base. CDR3 in DNA: TGCAGTGCGATCACCCCGGGACAGGCTTCCTACGAGCAGTACTTC. Translation: CSAITPGQASYEQYF.

This clonotype was detected a few times. The chain uses TRBV10-3 and TRBJ2-7, with 9 bases that match TRBD1. This CDR3 spans 13 amino acids. The junction had 3 bases not matched to a gene; V was cut back by 6 bases and J by 3 bases. Germline V gene data show CDR1 as ENHRY and CDR2 as SYGVKD. In DNA form, the CDR3 reads TGTGCCATCAGACCGGGACAGGGCTACGAGCAGTACTTC. The encoded protein is CAIRPGQGYEQYF.

This clonotype was counted between two and nine times. This sequence joins TRBV7-2 and TRBJ2-7, with D perhaps TRBD1 or TRBD2 (5 bases each). Trimming left V 3 bases short and J 5 bases short, with 11 bases between. The germline V gene has CDR1 SGHTA and CDR2 FQGNSA. The CDR3 spans 13 residues. DNA for the CDR3: TGTGCCAGCAGCTTTGGGGGTATCGACGAGCAGTACTTC. Translation: CASSFGGIDEQYF.

This clonotype was counted many times. The CDR3 reads CASSDGRIYEQYF. CDR3 DNA sequence: TGTGCCAGCAGTGATGGACGGATCTACGAGCAGTACTTC. The chain is built from TRBV6-1 and TRBJ2-7; D is undetermined. Trimming removed 3 bases from V and 3 bases from J, with 9 bases in between. CDR3 length: 13 amino acids. CDR1 is MNHNS, CDR2 SASEGT, per germline.

This clonotype was observed a few times. The J gene is TRBJ1-2, the V gene TRBV27, with 8 bases fitting TRBD1. V lost 0 bases, J lost 2 bases, and 2 bases stayed unmatched. The CDR3 has 15 residues. CDR1 and CDR2 (germline): MNHEY, SMNVEV (reference sequence). CDR3 DNA sequence: TGTGCCAGCAGTTTATCGCCAGGGGGCAACTATGGCTACACCTTC. Protein: CASSLSPGGNYGYTF.

V is TRBV7-4 and J is TRBJ1-1, with D perhaps matching TRBD1 (6 bases). CDR1 and CDR2 (germline): SGHVT, SQSDAQ. This CDR3 spans 13 amino acids. Trimming cost V 5 bases and J 9 bases, with 16 bases left between them. The CDR3 protein is CASSPWIGQQAFF. As DNA, the CDR3 is TGTGCCAGCAGCCCTTGGATAGGACAGCAAGCTTTCTTT.

This clonotype showed up just a few times. The gene calls are TRBV7-2 and TRBJ2-1, with D perhaps TRBD2 (6 bases). CDR1 and CDR2 from the germline V gene are SGHTA and FQGNSA. The CDR3 covers 15 residues. V shed 1 base and J shed 5 bases, with 12 bases lying between them. The CDR3 is CASSLGLARNNEQFF. The DNA of the CDR3 is TGTGCCAGCAGCTTAGGCCTAGCGAGGAACAATGAGCAGTTCTTC.

The genes are TRBV7-2 and TRBJ2-1; the match to TRBD2 covers 7 bases. Germline V CDR1 and CDR2: SGHTA, FQGNSA. This CDR3 contains 16 residues. With 4 bases clipped from V and 1 base from J, the junction kept 7 bases outside the gene matches. CDR3 coding DNA: TGTGCCAGCAGCTCCGGACTAGACCCTTCCTACAATGAGCAGTTCTTC. As protein: CASSSGLDPSYNEQFF.

This chain links TRBV5-6 with TRBJ2-1; TRBD2 matches at 8 bases. Losses at the gene ends were 1 base for V and 0 bases for J; bases not matched to a gene: 3. Germline-derived CDR1 and CDR2 are SGHDT and YYEEEE. There are 16 residues in the CDR3. The CDR3, as DNA: TGTGCCAGCAGCTTGTTAGCGGGGCACTCCTACAATGAGCAGTTCTTC. This sequence encodes CASSLLAGHSYNEQFF. Variable domain in full (rest from reference TRBV5-6 and TRBJ2-1): DAGVTQSPTHLIKTRGQQVTLRCSPKSGHDTVSWYQQALGQGPQFIFQYYEEEERQRGNFPDRFSGHQFPNYSSELNVNALLLGDSALYLCASSLLAGHSYNEQFFGPGTRLTVL.

The sample holds a few counts of this clonotype. V gene TRBV4-1 combines with J gene TRBJ1-3; TRBD1 matches at 12 bases. The CDR3 contains 18 residues. CDR1 and CDR2 from the germline V gene are MGHRA and YSYEKL. The trim removed 1 base at V and 4 bases at J, leaving 8 bases unmatched. The CDR3 DNA is TGCGCCAGCAGCCAAGCCGGGACAGGGGGCGCGAAGGGAAACACCATATATTTT. Protein product: CASSQAGTGGAKGNTIYF.

The chain combines TRBV7-6 with TRBJ2-1; 10 bases agree with TRBD1. CDR1 is SGHVS, CDR2 FNYEAQ, per germline. The CDR3 spans 15 residues. The junction had 5 bases not matched to a gene; V was cut back by 4 bases and J by 5 bases. CDR3 coding DNA: TGTGCCAGCAGCTACCCGGGACAGGGGAACAATGAGCAGTTCTTC. Its translation is CASSYPGQGNNEQFF.

Only a few counts were recorded for this clonotype. V is TRBV11-2 and J is TRBJ1-4; tentatively, D is TRBD1 (5 bases). Germline V gene data show CDR1 as SGHAT and CDR2 as FQNNGV. The CDR3 has 14 residues. Trimming took off 4 bases at V and 4 bases at J, with 10 bases between the two ends. Written as DNA, the CDR3 is TGTGCCAGCAGCTGGCAGAGGGGTAATGAAAAACTGTTTTTT. This codes for CASSWQRGNEKLFF.

Ten or more counts support this clonotype. The chain couples TRBV12-3 or TRBV12-4 to TRBJ1-1, with D perhaps TRBD1 (5 bases). The CDR3 is 11 amino acids. Trimming pared 8 bases from V and 3 bases from J, leaving 7 bases between. CDR3 loop: CASGGYTEAFF. The CDR3 coding sequence is TGTGCCAGCGGGGGATACACTGAAGCTTTCTTT.

The chain uses TRBV6-2 or TRBV6-3 and TRBJ2-3; D not resolved. The CDR3 spans 13 residues. Germline V gives CDR1 MNHEY, CDR2 SVGEGT. V was clipped by 5 bases and J by 4 bases, with 10 bases between them. CDR3 protein: CASSLREPDTQYF. The CDR3 coding sequence is TGTGCCAGCAGTCTTAGGGAACCAGATACGCAGTATTTT.

This chain links TRBV4-1 with TRBJ2-3; 9 positions agree with TRBD2. J lost 3 bases, V lost 0 bases, and 4 bases had no gene match. This CDR3 is built from 16 residues. The germline gives CDR1 MGHRA, CDR2 YSYEKL. The CDR3 DNA reads TGCGCCAGCAGCCAAGAAGAAGCGGGGGGTACAGATACGCAGTATTTT. It is translated as CASSQEEAGGTDTQYF.

This clonotype was observed a few times. The rearrangement uses TRBV6-1 and TRBJ2-7, with 9 bases aligning to TRBD1. The V and J ends lost 4 bases and 5 bases, in that order; junction bases with no gene match: 3. The germline gives CDR1 MNHNS, CDR2 SASEGT. The CDR3 contains 13 residues. The CDR3 region is CASSGTGEHEQYF. In DNA, the CDR3 is TGTGCCAGCAGTGGGACAGGGGAGCACGAGCAGTACTTC.

This clonotype was recorded a few times. The chain joins TRBV7-9 to TRBJ1-5, with a weak D call TRBD1 (6 bases). This CDR3 has 14 residues. Germline CDR1 and CDR2: SEHNR and FQNEAQ (reference sequence). Trimming took off 1 base at V and 7 bases at J, with 11 bases between the two ends. The CDR3, as DNA: TGTGCCAGCAGCTTAGGAGGGGGATCGCAGCCCCAGCATTTT. This gives the protein CASSLGGGSQPQHF.

V gene TRBV6-5 combines with J gene TRBJ2-7; unclear D gene. CDR3 length: 11 amino acids. The germline gives CDR1 MNHEY, CDR2 SVGAGI. The V gene lost 4 bases and the J gene lost 5 bases, with 6 bases spanning the gap. CDR3 region: CASSFGHEQYF. The CDR3 nucleotides are TGTGCCAGCAGTTTTGGCCACGAGCAGTACTTC.

The CDR3 nucleotides are TGTGCCAGCGATTGGGGTAGCGGGATCGGCAATGAGCAGTTCTTC. It encodes CASDWGSGIGNEQFF. V usage is TRBV7-9 and J usage is TRBJ2-1; 8 bases match TRBD2. The CDR3 has 15 amino acids. From germline, CDR1 is SEHNR and CDR2 FQNEAQ (reference sequence). Trimming at V came to 8 bases and at J to 6 bases, leaving 12 bases not matched to a gene.

The V gene is TRBV11-1, the J gene TRBJ2-7; D may be TRBD2 (6 bases). The CDR3 has 15 residues. Trimming shortened V by 4 bases and J by 4 bases, and 17 bases separated the two germline ends. The germline CDR1 and CDR2 sequences are SGHAT and FQDESV (reference sequence). The chain's CDR3 is CASSSLGSGQYEQYF. CDR3 bases: TGTGCCAGCAGCTCACTGGGTAGCGGCCAATACGAGCAGTACTTC.